Listed below are T cell receptor beta chains from one sample, sequenced in a study of STAT5B mutations in CD4+ large granular lymphocyte leukemia. Sequencing was performed with immunoSEQ multiplex PCR; in TCRdb, only in-frame clones are kept and a portion is missing. The sample shows approximately 30,000 clones, around 76% of them seen only once. Sequencing used CD4+ T cells from blood buffy coats. These receptors originate from a human donor in good health. Each CDR3 is given with its conserved first and last residue. Fields, in order: V gene, J gene, clone size, D gene, CDR3 protein, CDR3 DNA. A D gene is named only where the DNA matches it firmly. Size values are once, few and many counts, or a class for expanded clones, and some rows have none.

v_gene: TRBV7-2; j_gene: TRBJ2-7; abundance: .; d_gene: .; CDR3aa: CASSLGRQDEQYF; CDR3nt: TGTGCCAGCAGCTTGGGCAGGCAAGACGAGCAGTACTTC
v_gene: TRBV15; j_gene: TRBJ1-1; abundance: .; d_gene: TRBD1; CDR3aa: CATSGHRGGTEAFF; CDR3nt: TGTGCCACCAGCGGTCACAGGGGCGGGACTGAAGCTTTCTTT
v_gene: TRBV7-8; j_gene: TRBJ2-2; abundance: .; d_gene: TRBD2; CDR3aa: CASSLGTTSGVNTGELFF; CDR3nt: TGTGCCAGCAGCTTAGGCACGACTAGCGGGGTGAACACCGGGGAGCTGTTTTTT
v_gene: TRBV4-2; j_gene: TRBJ2-3; abundance: .; d_gene: TRBD1; CDR3aa: CASSQGTGDTDTQYF; CDR3nt: TGTGCCAGCAGCCAAGGGACAGGGGACACAGATACGCAGTATTTT
v_gene: TRBV4-3; j_gene: TRBJ1-1; abundance: .; d_gene: TRBD1; CDR3aa: CASSQDIGGETGWSEAFF; CDR3nt: TGCGCCAGCAGCCAAGATATCGGTGGCGAGACAGGGTGGTCTGAAGCTTTCTTT
v_gene: TRBV7-9; j_gene: TRBJ2-7; abundance: .; d_gene: TRBD1; CDR3aa: CASSLVGQVSEQYF; CDR3nt: TGTGCCAGCAGCTTAGTGGGACAGGTGAGCGAGCAGTACTTC
v_gene: TRBV6-1; j_gene: TRBJ1-6; abundance: .; d_gene: .; CDR3aa: CASSEGEKLPLHF; CDR3nt: TGTGCCAGCAGTGAAGGGGAGAAATTACCCCTCCACTTT
v_gene: TRBV4-1; j_gene: TRBJ2-5; abundance: .; d_gene: .; CDR3aa: CASSQTERAETQYF; CDR3nt: TGCGCCAGCAGCCAGACAGAGAGGGCAGAGACCCAGTACTTC
v_gene: TRBV10-2; j_gene: TRBJ2-2; abundance: .; d_gene: .; CDR3aa: CASSGGGGARELFF; CDR3nt: TGCGCCAGCAGCGGCGGGGGCGGGGCTAGGGAGCTGTTTTTT
v_gene: TRBV2; j_gene: TRBJ1-5; abundance: .; d_gene: .; CDR3aa: CASRPTGNQPQHF; CDR3nt: TGTGCCAGCAGACCCACAGGGAATCAGCCCCAGCATTTT
v_gene: TRBV6-4; j_gene: TRBJ1-4; abundance: .; d_gene: .; CDR3aa: CASLMHEKLFF; CDR3nt: TGTGCCTCCCTTATGCATGAAAAACTGTTTTTT
v_gene: TRBV2; j_gene: TRBJ2-5; abundance: .; d_gene: TRBD2; CDR3aa: CASRLAEQETQYF; CDR3nt: TGTGCCAGCAGACTAGCGGAGCAAGAGACCCAGTACTTC
v_gene: TRBV19; j_gene: TRBJ1-5; abundance: once; d_gene: .; CDR3aa: CASRRGFGQPQHF; CDR3nt: TGTGCCAGTAGGCGGGGGTTTGGCCAGCCCCAGCATTTT
v_gene: TRBV4-2; j_gene: TRBJ1-2; abundance: .; d_gene: .; CDR3aa: CASSREDYGYTF; CDR3nt: TGTGCCAGCAGTCGCGAGGACTATGGCTACACCTTC
v_gene: TRBV2; j_gene: TRBJ1-2; abundance: .; d_gene: TRBD1; CDR3aa: CASNRQGAGGYTF; CDR3nt: TGTGCCAGCAATCGGCAGGGGGCAGGAGGCTACACCTTC
v_gene: TRBV7-2; j_gene: TRBJ1-3; abundance: .; d_gene: .; CDR3aa: CASSLKYPGNTIYF; CDR3nt: TGTGCCAGCAGCTTAAAGTACCCTGGAAACACCATATATTTT
v_gene: TRBV19; j_gene: TRBJ2-1; abundance: .; d_gene: .; CDR3aa: CASRPTPRASSYNEQFF; CDR3nt: TGTGCCAGTAGACCCACTCCACGGGCCAGCTCCTACAATGAGCAGTTCTTC
v_gene: TRBV28; j_gene: TRBJ1-2; abundance: .; d_gene: .; CDR3aa: CASSVVGGNYGYTF; CDR3nt: TGTGCCAGCAGCGTGGTAGGAGGTAACTATGGCTACACCTTC
v_gene: TRBV15; j_gene: TRBJ1-4; abundance: .; d_gene: .; CDR3aa: CATSRPPEKLFF; CDR3nt: TGTGCCACCAGCAGACCCCCAGAAAAACTGTTTTTT
v_gene: TRBV27; j_gene: TRBJ1-3; abundance: .; d_gene: .; CDR3aa: CASSLREGSGNTIYF; CDR3nt: TGTGCCAGCAGTTTAAGGGAAGGCTCTGGAAACACCATATATTTT
v_gene: TRBV11-2; j_gene: TRBJ1-2; abundance: .; d_gene: TRBD1; CDR3aa: CASSLGLGTGKMSGYTF; CDR3nt: TGTGCCAGCAGCTTGGGATTAGGGACAGGGAAGATGTCTGGCTACACCTTC
v_gene: TRBV5-1; j_gene: TRBJ1-1; abundance: .; d_gene: TRBD1; CDR3aa: CASRLLPGQGIPEAFF; CDR3nt: TGCGCCAGCAGGTTGCTACCGGGACAGGGTATCCCTGAAGCTTTCTTT
v_gene: TRBV11-2; j_gene: TRBJ2-7; abundance: .; d_gene: .; CDR3aa: CASSPRGIGHEQYF; CDR3nt: TGTGCCAGCAGCCCCCGCGGGATAGGGCACGAGCAGTACTTC
v_gene: TRBV29-1; j_gene: TRBJ2-7; abundance: .; d_gene: .; CDR3aa: CSAWVVYEQYF; CDR3nt: TGCAGCGCCTGGGTCGTCTACGAGCAGTACTTC
v_gene: TRBV28; j_gene: TRBJ1-4; abundance: few; d_gene: TRBD1; CDR3aa: CASSPRDRGYGKLFF; CDR3nt: TGTGCCAGCAGCCCCCGGGACAGGGGTTATGGAAAACTGTTTTTT
v_gene: TRBV7-2; j_gene: TRBJ1-1; abundance: .; d_gene: .; CDR3aa: CASSPAGGPTEAFF; CDR3nt: TGTGCCAGCAGCCCGGCGGGGGGCCCCACTGAAGCTTTCTTT
v_gene: TRBV5-1; j_gene: TRBJ1-4; abundance: .; d_gene: .; CDR3aa: CASRQPGGTYEKLFF; CDR3nt: TGCGCCAGCAGGCAACCCGGGGGTACCTACGAAAAACTGTTTTTT
v_gene: TRBV18; j_gene: TRBJ2-3; abundance: .; d_gene: TRBD2; CDR3aa: CASSPPGLAGADTQYF; CDR3nt: TGTGCCAGCTCACCACCGGGACTAGCGGGCGCAGATACGCAGTATTTT
v_gene: TRBV4-3; j_gene: TRBJ1-6; abundance: .; d_gene: .; CDR3aa: CASSRVTGNSPLHF; CDR3nt: TGCGCCAGCAGTAGGGTAACAGGGAATTCACCCCTCCACTTT
v_gene: TRBV9; j_gene: TRBJ2-5; abundance: once; d_gene: .; CDR3aa: CASSVGVGQGGETQYF; CDR3nt: TGTGCCAGCAGCGTAGGAGTGGGGCAGGGGGGCGAGACCCAGTACTTC
v_gene: TRBV6-6; j_gene: TRBJ1-6; abundance: .; d_gene: .; CDR3aa: CASSPLDLNSPLHF; CDR3nt: TGTGCCAGCAGCCCCCTAGACCTAAATTCACCCCTCCACTTT
v_gene: TRBV19; j_gene: TRBJ1-4; abundance: once; d_gene: .; CDR3aa: CASSSTNLATNEKLFF; CDR3nt: TGTGCCAGTAGTTCGACAAACCTTGCAACTAATGAAAAACTGTTTTTT
v_gene: TRBV9; j_gene: TRBJ2-5; abundance: .; d_gene: .; CDR3aa: CASSVMGGTQYF; CDR3nt: TGTGCCAGCAGCGTAATGGGTGGGACCCAGTACTTC